This T cell receptor beta chain was identified during a study of patients and donors after allogeneic stem cell transplantation. MiXCR, applied by TCRdb to the RT-PCR reads, yields one record per CDR3 protein. Here the sample spans about 74,000 distinct CDR3 sequences, about 25% being singletons. The CDR3 covers 15 residues. The ends were cut back, 5 bases at V and 5 bases at J, with 18 bases in the middle. Germline lookup yields CDR1 SGHTA and CDR2 FQGNSA. The table lists this clonotype with a few counts. The rearrangement uses TRBV7-2 and TRBJ1-2; TRBD1 is a possible D gene (5 bases). The sequencing input was blood, either unsorted or a sorted T cell fraction (not recorded which). The TCR comes from a human donor who was either an allogeneic HSCT recipient or a stem cell or donor lymphocyte infusion donor (not recorded which). It is not recorded whose cells these are; they may come from a transplant donor. The CDR3 here is CASSIGTVSGYGYTF. In nucleotides, the CDR3 is TGTGCCAGCAGCATCGGGACGGTCTCCGGGTATGGCTACACCTTC.